The count of the clone carrying this T cell receptor beta chain is one. Its antigen is still unknown. Each CDR3 protein gets one entry after TCRdb re-called the reads with MiXCR. The table has 650,000 to 850,000 distinct CDR3 sequences, roughly 28% seen once. The record originates from a study of T cell repertoires in cytomegalovirus infection. Trimming removed 5 bases from V and 0 bases from J, with 20 bases in between. The CDR3 has 17 residues. Germline CDR1 reads SGHVT; CDR2 reads SQSDAQ. This specimen was cultured CD8+ T cells from PBMCs, taken from culture after CMV antigen stimulation. The chain joins TRBV7-4 to TRBJ2-7, with D perhaps matching TRBD1 or TRBD2 (5 bases each). The receptor's source is a human donor in good health (CMV status not recorded). Some clones in this sample may be carry-over from other donors' samples. CDR3 sequence (DNA): TGTGCCAGCAGCAATACCCAGAGGGACGCCCTCTCCTACGAGCAGTACTTC. It translates to CASSNTQRDALSYEQYF.